This TCR beta chain was observed in a study of control samples from healthy donors and cancer patients. Germline values: CDR1 LNHDA, CDR2 SQIVND (reference sequence). The CDR3 has 15 residues. V lost 5 bases to trimming and J lost 4 bases; unmatched junction nucleotides: 7. Method: immunoSEQ multiplex PCR; TCRdb's copy keeps in-frame clones and lacks some. This sample yields 75,000 to 100,000 clones, of which 80% to 90% are seen a single time; over 12% belongs to the top ten. This rearrangement joins TRBV19 to TRBJ2-5; 10 bases agree with TRBD2. Specimen: blood. The sequence was collected from a young man in good health. CDR3 region: CASSVARTSGETQYF. CDR3 nucleotide sequence: TGTGCCAGTAGTGTAGCCCGGACTAGCGGAGAGACCCAGTACTTC.